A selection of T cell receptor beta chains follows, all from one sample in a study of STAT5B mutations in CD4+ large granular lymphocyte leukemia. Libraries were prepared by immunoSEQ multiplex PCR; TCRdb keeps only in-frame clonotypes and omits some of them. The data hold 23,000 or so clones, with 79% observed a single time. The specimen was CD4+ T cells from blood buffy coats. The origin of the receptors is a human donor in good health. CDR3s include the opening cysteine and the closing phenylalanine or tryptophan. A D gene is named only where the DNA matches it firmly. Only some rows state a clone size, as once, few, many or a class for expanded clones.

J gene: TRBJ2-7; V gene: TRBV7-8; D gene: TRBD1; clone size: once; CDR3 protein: CASSLRRDRPSYEQYF; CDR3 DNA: TGTGCCAGCAGCTTGAGGCGGGACAGGCCCTCCTACGAGCAGTACTTC
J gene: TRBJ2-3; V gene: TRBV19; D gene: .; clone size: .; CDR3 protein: CASSLGLPEMDTQYF; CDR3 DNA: TGTGCCAGTAGTCTGGGACTGCCTGAGATGGATACGCAGTATTTT
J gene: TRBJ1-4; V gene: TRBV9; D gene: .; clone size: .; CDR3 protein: CASTRGGEKLFF; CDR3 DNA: TGTGCCAGCACCAGGGGTGGAGAAAAACTGTTTTTT
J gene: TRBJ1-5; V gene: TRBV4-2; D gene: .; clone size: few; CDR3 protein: CASSQVVGGGRKQPQHF; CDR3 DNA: TGTGCCAGCAGCCAAGTCGTGGGGGGGGGCCGAAAACAGCCCCAGCATTTT
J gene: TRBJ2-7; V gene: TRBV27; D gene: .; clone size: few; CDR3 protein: CASSLPGVRQYF; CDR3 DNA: TGTGCCAGCAGTTTACCAGGAGTGCGGCAGTACTTC
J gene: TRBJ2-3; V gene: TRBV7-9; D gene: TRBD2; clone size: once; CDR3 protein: CASSSIEAGADTQYF; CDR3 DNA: TGTGCCAGCAGCTCTATTGAAGCGGGAGCAGATACGCAGTATTTT
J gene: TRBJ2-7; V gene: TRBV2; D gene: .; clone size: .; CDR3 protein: CASSEGTANYYEQYF; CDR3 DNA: TGTGCCAGCAGTGAGGGGACGGCTAATTACTACGAGCAGTACTTC
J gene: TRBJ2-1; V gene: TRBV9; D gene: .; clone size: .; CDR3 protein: CASSVGGPYNEQFF; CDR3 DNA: TGTGCCAGCAGCGTAGGGGGACCATACAATGAGCAGTTCTTC
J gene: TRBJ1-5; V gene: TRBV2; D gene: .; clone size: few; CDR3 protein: CASSRSVGTGANQPQHF; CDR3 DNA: TGTGCCAGCAGCCGCAGCGTTGGGACGGGAGCGAATCAGCCCCAGCATTTT
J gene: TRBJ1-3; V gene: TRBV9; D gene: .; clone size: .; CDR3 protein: CASSAGWTTSGNTIYF; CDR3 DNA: TGTGCCAGCAGCGCCGGGTGGACAACCTCTGGAAACACCATATATTTT
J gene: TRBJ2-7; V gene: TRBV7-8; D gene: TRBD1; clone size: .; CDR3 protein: CASSLGRDRTYEQYF; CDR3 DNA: TGTGCCAGCAGCTTAGGCCGGGACAGAACCTACGAGCAGTACTTC
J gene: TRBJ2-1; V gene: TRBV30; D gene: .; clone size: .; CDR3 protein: CAWSRWDNEQFF; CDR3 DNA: TGTGCCTGGAGTAGGTGGGACAATGAGCAGTTCTTC
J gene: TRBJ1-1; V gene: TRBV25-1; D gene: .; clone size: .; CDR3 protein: CASSKGVEAFF; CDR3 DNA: TGTGCCAGCAGCAAAGGGGTTGAAGCTTTCTTT
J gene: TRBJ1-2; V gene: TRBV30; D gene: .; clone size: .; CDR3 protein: CAWSVGDYGYTF; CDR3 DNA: TGTGCCTGGAGTGTGGGGGACTATGGCTACACCTTC
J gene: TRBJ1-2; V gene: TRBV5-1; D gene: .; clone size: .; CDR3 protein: CASSFDSLYGYTF; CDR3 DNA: TGCGCCAGCAGCTTCGACAGCCTCTATGGCTACACCTTC
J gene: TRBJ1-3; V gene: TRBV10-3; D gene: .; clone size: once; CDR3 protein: CAIIQDSGNTIYF; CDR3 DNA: TGTGCCATCATTCAGGACTCTGGAAACACCATATATTTT
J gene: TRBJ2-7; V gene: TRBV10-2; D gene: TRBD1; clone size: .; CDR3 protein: CASSSGAAGQGTEQYF; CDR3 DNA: TGCGCCAGCAGTAGTGGGGCCGCGGGACAGGGAACCGAGCAGTACTTC
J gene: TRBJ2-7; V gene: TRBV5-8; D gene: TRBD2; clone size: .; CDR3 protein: CASSRTSVSPYEQYF; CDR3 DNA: TGTGCCAGCAGCCGTACTAGCGTGTCTCCCTACGAGCAGTACTTC
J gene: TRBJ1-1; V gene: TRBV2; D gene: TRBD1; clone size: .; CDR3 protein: CASSPRQGLNTEAFF; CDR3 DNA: TGTGCCAGCAGCCCTCGACAGGGGTTGAACACTGAAGCTTTCTTT
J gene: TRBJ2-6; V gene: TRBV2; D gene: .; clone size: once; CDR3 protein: CASKGFSGANVLTF; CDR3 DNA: TGTGCCAGCAAAGGATTCTCTGGGGCCAACGTCCTGACTTTC
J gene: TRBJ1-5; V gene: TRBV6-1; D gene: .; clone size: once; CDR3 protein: CASSGSSGGLNQPQHF; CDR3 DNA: TGTGCCAGCAGTGGATCGTCGGGAGGCCTCAATCAGCCCCAGCATTTT
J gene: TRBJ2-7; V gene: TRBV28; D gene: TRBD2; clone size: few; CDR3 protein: CASSSPGTSGKYEQYF; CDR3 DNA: TGTGCCAGCAGTTCCCCGGGGACTAGCGGGAAATACGAGCAGTACTTC
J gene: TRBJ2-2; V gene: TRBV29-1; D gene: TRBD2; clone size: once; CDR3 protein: CSALGGSPGTGELFF; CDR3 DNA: TGCAGCGCGCTGGGGGGGTCCCCAGGAACCGGGGAGCTGTTTTTT
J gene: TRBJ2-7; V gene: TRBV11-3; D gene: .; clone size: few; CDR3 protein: CASSIPGAKSHEQYF; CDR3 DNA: TGTGCCAGCAGCATCCCCGGAGCGAAGTCTCACGAGCAGTACTTC
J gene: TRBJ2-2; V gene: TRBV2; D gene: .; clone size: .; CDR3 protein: CASSSSTSLAGELFF; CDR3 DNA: TGTGCCAGCAGTAGTTCTACTAGCTTAGCCGGGGAGCTGTTTTTT
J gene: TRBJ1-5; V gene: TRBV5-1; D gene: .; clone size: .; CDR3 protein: CASSLEGEDQPQHF; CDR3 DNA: TGCGCCAGCAGCTTGGAGGGTGAAGATCAGCCCCAGCATTTT
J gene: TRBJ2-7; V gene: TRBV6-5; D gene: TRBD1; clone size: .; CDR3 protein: CASSYSTGTAGYEQYF; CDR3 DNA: TGTGCCAGCAGTTATTCGACCGGGACAGCCGGCTACGAGCAGTACTTC
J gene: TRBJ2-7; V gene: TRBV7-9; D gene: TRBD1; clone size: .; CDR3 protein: CASSQTGGVKYEQYF; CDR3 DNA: TGTGCCAGCAGCCAGACAGGGGGGGTGAAGTACGAGCAGTACTTC
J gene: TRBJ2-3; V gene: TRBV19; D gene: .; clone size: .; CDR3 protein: CASSKVGVGTDTQYF; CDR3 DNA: TGTGCCAGTAGTAAGGTGGGAGTGGGCACAGATACGCAGTATTTT
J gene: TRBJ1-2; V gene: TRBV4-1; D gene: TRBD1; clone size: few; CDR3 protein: CASSQPGQGAGYTF; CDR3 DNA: TGCGCCAGCAGCCAACCGGGACAGGGTGCTGGCTACACCTTC
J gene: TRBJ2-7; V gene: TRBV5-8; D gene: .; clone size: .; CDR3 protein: CASSLEYEQYF; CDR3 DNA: TGTGCCAGCAGCTTGGAGTACGAGCAGTACTTC
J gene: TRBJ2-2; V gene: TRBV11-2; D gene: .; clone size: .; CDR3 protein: CASSLVFTELFF; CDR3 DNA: TGTGCCAGCAGCTTAGTCTTTACGGAGCTGTTTTTT
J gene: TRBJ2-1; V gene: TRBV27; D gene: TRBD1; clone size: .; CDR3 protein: CASRPGTGTIYSYNEQFF; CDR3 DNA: TGTGCCAGCAGGCCCGGGACAGGAACCATTTACTCCTACAATGAGCAGTTCTTC
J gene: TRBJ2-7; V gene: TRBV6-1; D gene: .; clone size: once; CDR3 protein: CASSEAASGLRQYF; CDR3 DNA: TGTGCCAGCAGTGAAGCAGCCTCAGGGTTGCGGCAGTACTTC
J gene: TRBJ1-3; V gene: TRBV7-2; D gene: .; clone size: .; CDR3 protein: CASSLVAGEAGNTIYF; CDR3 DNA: TGTGCCAGCAGCTTAGTTGCAGGGGAGGCTGGAAACACCATATATTTT
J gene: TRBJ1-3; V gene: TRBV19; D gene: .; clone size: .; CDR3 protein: CASSSGFRDTIYF; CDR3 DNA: TGTGCCAGTAGCTCGGGGTTTCGGGACACCATATATTTT
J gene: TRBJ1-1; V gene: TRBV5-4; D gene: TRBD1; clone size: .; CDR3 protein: CASSLRTGAPEAFF; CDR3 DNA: TGTGCCAGCAGCCTCCGGACAGGGGCCCCTGAAGCTTTCTTT
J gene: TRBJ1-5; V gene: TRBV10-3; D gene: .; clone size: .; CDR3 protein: CAISAGQTGQPQHF; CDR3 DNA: TGTGCCATCAGTGCCGGACAGACTGGTCAGCCCCAGCATTTT
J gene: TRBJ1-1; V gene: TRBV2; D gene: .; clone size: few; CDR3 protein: CASSEMGGTEAFF; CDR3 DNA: TGTGCCAGCAGTGAAATGGGCGGTACTGAAGCTTTCTTT
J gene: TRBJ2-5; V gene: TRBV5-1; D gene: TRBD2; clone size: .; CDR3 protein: CASSLLAGAGKETQYF; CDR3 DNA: TGCGCCAGCAGCTTGCTAGCGGGAGCAGGAAAAGAGACCCAGTACTTC
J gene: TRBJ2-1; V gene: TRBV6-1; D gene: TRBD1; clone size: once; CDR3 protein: CASSGDRGFYNEQFF; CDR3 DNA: TGTGCCAGCAGTGGTGACAGGGGGTTCTACAATGAGCAGTTCTTC
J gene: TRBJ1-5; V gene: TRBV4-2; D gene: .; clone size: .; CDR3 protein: CASSQDRGGQPQHF; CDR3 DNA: TGTGCCAGCAGCCAAGATCGGGGTGGACAGCCCCAGCATTTT
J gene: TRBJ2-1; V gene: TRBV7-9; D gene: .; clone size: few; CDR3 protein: CASSLARGTYNEQFF; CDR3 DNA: TGTGCCAGCAGCTTAGCGAGGGGGACCTACAATGAGCAGTTCTTC
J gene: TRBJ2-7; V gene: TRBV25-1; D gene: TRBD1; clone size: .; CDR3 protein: CASSEHQQPGTGGEQYF; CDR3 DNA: TGTGCCAGCAGTGAACATCAACAACCCGGGACAGGGGGCGAGCAGTACTTC
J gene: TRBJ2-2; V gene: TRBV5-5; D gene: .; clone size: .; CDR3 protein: CASSLNQGLTGELFF; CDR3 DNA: TGTGCCAGCAGCTTGAACCAGGGGTTGACCGGGGAGCTGTTTTTT
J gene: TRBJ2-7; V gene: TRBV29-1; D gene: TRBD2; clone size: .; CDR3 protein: CSVTLLAGGSYEQYF; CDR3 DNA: TGCAGCGTTACACTTCTAGCGGGAGGATCATACGAGCAGTACTTC
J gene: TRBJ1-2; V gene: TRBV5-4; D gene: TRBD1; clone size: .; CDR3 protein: CASSLTGVVYGYTF; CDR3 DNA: TGTGCCAGCAGCTTGACAGGGGTTGTTTATGGCTACACCTTC
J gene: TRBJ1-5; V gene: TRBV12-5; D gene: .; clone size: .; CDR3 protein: CASGLELDFNSNQPQHF; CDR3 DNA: TGTGCTAGTGGTTTGGAGTTGGACTTCAATAGCAATCAGCCCCAGCATTTT
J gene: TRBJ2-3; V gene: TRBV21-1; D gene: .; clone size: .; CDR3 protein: CASSKGGGLAGNRDTQYF; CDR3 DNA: TGTGCCAGCAGCAAAGGAGGGGGACTAGCGGGAAATAGAGATACGCAGTATTTT
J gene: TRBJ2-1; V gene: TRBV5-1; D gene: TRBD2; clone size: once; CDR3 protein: CASSLKPSGPQLGDEQFF; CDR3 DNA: TGCGCCAGCAGCTTGAAGCCTAGCGGGCCTCAGTTAGGCGATGAGCAGTTCTTC
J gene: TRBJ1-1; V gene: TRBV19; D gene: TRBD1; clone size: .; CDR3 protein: CASSATGGYLNTEAFF; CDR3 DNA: TGTGCCAGTAGTGCCACAGGGGGTTATTTGAACACTGAAGCTTTCTTT